This T cell receptor (beta chain) was identified during a study of cytomegalovirus exposure and HLA in healthy donors. In its sample, this clone was seen once. Its cognate antigen is unknown. Overall study findings and caveats: The likely origin of a cluster of highly shared sequence variants was a sequencing artifact.

The PCR used 60 Vbeta and 13 Jbeta primers. Libraries were prepared by immunoSEQ multiplex PCR; TCRdb keeps only in-frame clonotypes and omits some of them. The sample lists about 75,000 clones, roughly 82% occurring once. From germline, CDR1 is MNHNS and CDR2 SASEGT. V lost 2 bases and J lost 5; bases outside the gene matches: 4. This CDR3 comprises 14 residues. What was sequenced was PBMCs. The chain has TRBV6-1 and TRBJ2-5, with 8 bases fitting TRBD2. The origin of this receptor is a man in his 70s in good health and CMV-seropositive. The DNA of the CDR3 is TGTGCCAGCAGTGAAAGCGGGAGTTGGGAGACCCAGTACTTC. Its protein is CASSESGSWETQYF.